Listed here are 23 T cell receptor beta chains from one sample, sequenced in a study of cytotoxic CD8 clonotypes in ibrutinib-treated CLL. TCRdb keeps only in-frame clones here, not all; method: immunoSEQ multiplex PCR. The sample contains 300,000 or so clones, roughly 67% of which appear only once. Specimen: PBMCs, collected after 36 months of ibrutinib treatment. Receptors originate from a human donor with chronic lymphocytic leukemia.

This chain joins TRBV19 and TRBJ1-2, with D possibly being TRBD1 (5 bases). V lost 3 bases to trimming and J lost 2 bases, with 13 bases between them. The CDR3 is 15 residues long. Germline loops: CDR1 LNHDA, CDR2 SQIVND (reference sequence). The CDR3 loop is CASSIEPGTNYGYTF. The CDR3 coding sequence is TGTGCCAGTAGTATTGAGCCCGGGACCAACTATGGCTACACCTTC.

The CDR3: CASSPLRGVVTDTQYF. The CDR3 bases are TGTGCCAGCAGCCCCCTCCGGGGGGTTGTCACAGATACGCAGTATTTT. V and J are TRBV7-9 and TRBJ2-3, with 7 bases identical to TRBD2. The ends lost 5 bases at V and 2 bases at J; junction bases unmatched: 10. Germline values: CDR1 SEHNR, CDR2 FQNEAQ (reference sequence). This CDR3 contains 16 residues.

This chain joins TRBV6-1 and TRBJ2-7; D is undetermined. Germline-derived CDR1 and CDR2 are MNHNS and SASEGT. Between the trimmed V and J ends, which lost 1 base and 2 bases, there was a span of 9 bases. This CDR3 region has 14 residues. The CDR3 DNA is TGTGCCAGCAGTGAAGTCTACGTGACCTACGAGCAGTACTTC. This translates into CASSEVYVTYEQYF.

The chain combines TRBV29-1 with TRBJ2-7, with D unresolved. This CDR3 has 11 amino acids. V was clipped by 4 bases and J by 4 bases, with 8 bases between them. Germline assignment: CDR1 SQVTM and CDR2 ANQGSEA. In DNA form, the CDR3 reads TGCAGCGTTGTTTCACAGTACGAGCAGTACTTC. Translating it yields CSVVSQYEQYF.

The chain couples TRBV29-1 to TRBJ1-1, with no clear D. Germline V gene lookup returns CDR1 SQVTM and CDR2 ANQGSEA. V was shortened by 4 bases and J by 0 bases, with 9 bases between the two germline ends. The CDR3 is made up of 13 amino acids. DNA for the CDR3: TGCAGCGTTGTGAACAATATGAACACTGAAGCTTTCTTT. Translation gives CSVVNNMNTEAFF.

The rearrangement joins TRBV2 to TRBJ2-7, with 8 bases aligning to TRBD1. CDR3 length: 14 residues. V shed 3 bases, J shed 3 bases, and the junction held 4 bases outside the gene matches. In germline, CDR1 is SNHLY, CDR2 FYNNEI. The DNA for the CDR3 is TGTGCCAGCAGTGAGAGGACAGGGCGCTACGAGCAGTACTTC. Translating it yields CASSERTGRYEQYF.

This clone was found once. V and J are TRBV5-1 and TRBJ2-1; TRBD2 agrees at 13 bases. V trimming: 2 bases; J trimming: 8 bases; junction bases outside the gene matches: 4. The CDR3 loop spans 15 amino acids. Germline CDR1 and CDR2: SGHRS and YFSETQ. The CDR3 DNA reads as TGCGCCAGCAGCTTAGGGACTAGCGGGGTATATGAGCAGTTCTTC. It encodes CASSLGTSGVYEQFF.

The V call is TRBV6-6, the J call TRBJ1-6, with 10 bases fitting TRBD1. Trimming removed 4 bases from V and 8 bases from J; junction bases left unmatched: 5. CDR3 length: 15 residues. Germline values: CDR1 MNHNY, CDR2 SVGAGI (reference sequence). CDR3 nucleotides: TGTGCCAGCAGTTCGGGACAGGGGTATGATTCACCCCTCCACTTT. It translates to CASSSGQGYDSPLHF.

The chain employs TRBV10-3 and TRBJ2-3; 16 bases agree with TRBD2. The CDR3 totals 17 residues. V trimming: 0 bases; J trimming: 7 bases; junction bases outside the gene matches: 4. Germline lookup yields CDR1 ENHRY and CDR2 SYGVKD. CDR3 amino acids: CAISESGLAGGPNTQYF. The CDR3 DNA follows: TGTGCCATCAGTGAGTCGGGACTAGCGGGGGGGCCTAATACGCAGTATTTT.

The chain links TRBV13 to TRBJ1-2; 7 nucleotides agree with TRBD1. V lost 3 bases and J lost 5; bases outside the gene matches: 9. This CDR3 has 15 residues. CDR1 is PRHDT, CDR2 FYEKMQ, per germline (reference sequence). The CDR3 sequence: CASSLLATGQYGYTF. CDR3 nucleotide sequence: TGTGCCAGCAGCTTGCTGGCGACAGGGCAGTATGGCTACACCTTC.

The chain recombines TRBV7-2 with TRBJ1-1; no clear D gene. Germline V gene data show CDR1 as SGHTA and CDR2 as FQGNSA. The CDR3 length is 15 residues. V was clipped by 5 bases and J by 5 bases, with 18 bases between them. DNA of the CDR3: TGTGCCAGCAGCCCCACTTACGGGTTTGTTACTGAAGCTTTCTTT. Its protein product is CASSPTYGFVTEAFF.

The rearrangement joins TRBV10-3 to TRBJ2-1, with 13 bases that match TRBD2. The germline CDR1 and CDR2 sequences are ENHRY and SYGVKD. Trimming at V came to 5 bases and at J to 6 bases, leaving 7 bases not matched to a gene. The CDR3 extends over 16 amino acids. As DNA, the CDR3 is TGTGCCATCAGTCCGTCGGGACTAGCGGGACTCAATGAGCAGTTCTTC. Residues: CAISPSGLAGLNEQFF.

This clone was detected only a few times. The V call is TRBV9, the J call TRBJ1-4; no definite D call. V was trimmed by 6 bases and J by 2 bases, leaving 8 bases between them. Germline V gives CDR1 SGDLS, CDR2 YYNGEE. The CDR3 has 13 residues. CDR3 region: CASNRETNEKLFF. In DNA form, the CDR3 reads TGTGCCAGCAACCGGGAGACTAATGAAAAACTGTTTTTT. Combining the CDR3 with reference TRBV9 and TRBJ1-4 gives the whole variable domain DSGVTQTPKHLITATGQRVTLRCSPRSGDLSVYWYQQSLDQGLQFLIQYYNGEERAKGNILERFSAQQFPDLHSELNLSSLELGDSALYFCASNRETNEKLFFGSGTQLSVL.

This clone occurred once. This chain connects TRBV5-8 to TRBJ2-7; 10 bases map to TRBD1. CDR1 SGHTS and CDR2 YDEGEE come from the germline V gene. The CDR3 is 13 residues long. The ends lost 5 bases at V and 7 bases at J; junction bases unmatched: 6. CDR3 coding DNA: TGTGCCAGCAGGGGGACAGGGGCTGGGGAGCAGTACTTC. Translating it yields CASRGTGAGEQYF.

This clone showed up just a few times. This rearrangement joins TRBV18 to TRBJ2-1; D unclear. Germline V gene lookup returns CDR1 KGHSH and CDR2 LQKENI. The CDR3 contains 15 residues. The V end lost 5 bases, the J end lost 0 bases, and 11 bases lay between the germline ends. CDR3: CASSFGPSSYNEQFF. The CDR3 nucleotides read TGTGCCAGCTCATTCGGCCCCAGCTCCTACAATGAGCAGTTCTTC.

The chain is built from TRBV4-1 and TRBJ1-1; D not resolved. Germline assignment: CDR1 MGHRA and CDR2 YSYEKL. V lost 0 bases to trimming and J lost 1 base, with 12 bases between them. The CDR3 covers 16 residues. For the CDR3, the DNA is TGCGCCAGCAGCCAAGATATCACCATGGGGAACACTGAAGCTTTCTTT. Amino acids: CASSQDITMGNTEAFF.

The chain carries TRBV19 and TRBJ2-5; 7 bases are shared with TRBD2. With V trimmed by 3 bases and J by 0 bases, 4 bases remained unmatched. The germline V gene encodes CDR1 LNHDA and CDR2 SQIVND (reference sequence). The CDR3 has 15 residues. The CDR3 spells CASSMGGWNQETQYF. CDR3 sequence (DNA): TGTGCCAGTAGTATGGGGGGGTGGAACCAAGAGACCCAGTACTTC.

This clone has only one observation. The chain uses TRBV7-9 and TRBJ1-4; D uncertain. Trimming removed 0 bases at V and 7 bases at J, with 6 bases between. CDR3 length: 13 amino acids. The germline gives CDR1 SEHNR, CDR2 FQNEAQ (reference sequence). DNA for the CDR3: TGTGCCAGCAGCTTAGCAGGTCGTGAAAAACTGTTTTTT. This sequence encodes CASSLAGREKLFF.

This clone was found once. The chain carries TRBV19 and TRBJ2-5, with TRBD2 matching over 8 bases. V was clipped by 4 bases and J by 0 bases; unmatched bases: 4. CDR1 is LNHDA and CDR2 is SQIVND in the germline V gene (reference sequence). There are 15 residues in the CDR3. CDR3 sequence: CASSTERGHQETQYF. CDR3 DNA sequence: TGTGCCAGTAGTACCGAGCGGGGGCACCAAGAGACCCAGTACTTC.

The rearrangement uses TRBV5-4 and TRBJ1-2, with D unresolved. CDR1 SGHNT and CDR2 YYREEE come from the germline V gene (reference sequence). The CDR3 spans 13 residues. With 0 bases removed from V and 4 bases from J, the gap between germline ends came to 7 bases. The CDR3 is CASSLGVTYGYTF. The CDR3, as DNA: TGTGCCAGCAGCTTGGGGGTTACCTATGGCTACACCTTC.

The chain employs TRBV11-2 and TRBJ1-2; D is perhaps TRBD1 (5 bases). Germline lookup yields CDR1 SGHAT and CDR2 FQNNGV. This CDR3 contains 12 residues. With 10 bases removed from V and 2 bases from J, the gap between germline ends came to 11 bases. In DNA form, the CDR3 reads TGTGCCATCTCACAGGAGAACTATGGCTACACCTTC. Translation: CAISQENYGYTF.

The J gene is TRBJ2-7, the V gene TRBV5-1; TRBD1 might be the D (6 bases). Trimming shortened V by 4 bases and J by 6 bases, and 20 bases separated the two germline ends. The germline CDR1 and CDR2 sequences are SGHRS and YFSETQ. The CDR3 contains 15 residues. In nucleotides, the CDR3 is TGCGCCAGCAGCCCGGCACAGGGACCCGGAGGCGAGCAGTACTTC. Translated, it gives CASSPAQGPGGEQYF.

CDR3 sequence (DNA): TGTGCCAGCAGCCGAGGACACGCCAATGAGCAGTTCTTC. Encoded protein: CASSRGHANEQFF. The chain combines TRBV7-3 with TRBJ2-1; weak D call: TRBD1 (5 bases). V lost 5 bases and J lost 6, with 11 bases in between. CDR3 size: 13 residues. Germline V lookup: CDR1 SGHTA, CDR2 FQGTGA.